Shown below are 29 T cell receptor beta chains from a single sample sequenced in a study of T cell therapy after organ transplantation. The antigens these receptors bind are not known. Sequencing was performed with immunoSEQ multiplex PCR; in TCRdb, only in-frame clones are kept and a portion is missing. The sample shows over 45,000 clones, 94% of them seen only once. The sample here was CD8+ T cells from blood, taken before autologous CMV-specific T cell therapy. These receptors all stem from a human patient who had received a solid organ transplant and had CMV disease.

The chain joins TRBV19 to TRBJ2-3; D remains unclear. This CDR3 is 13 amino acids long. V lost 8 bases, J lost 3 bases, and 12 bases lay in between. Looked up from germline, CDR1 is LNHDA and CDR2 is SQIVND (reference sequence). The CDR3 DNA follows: TGTGCCAGTGGCAGTCTCGAAACAGATACGCAGTATTTT. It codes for CASGSLETDTQYF.

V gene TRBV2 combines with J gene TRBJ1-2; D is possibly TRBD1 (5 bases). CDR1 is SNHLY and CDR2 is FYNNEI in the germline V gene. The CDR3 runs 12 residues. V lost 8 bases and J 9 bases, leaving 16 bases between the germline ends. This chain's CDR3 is CASLRGGISYTF. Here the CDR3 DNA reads TGTGCCAGCCTCCGGGGGGGTATTAGCTACACCTTC.

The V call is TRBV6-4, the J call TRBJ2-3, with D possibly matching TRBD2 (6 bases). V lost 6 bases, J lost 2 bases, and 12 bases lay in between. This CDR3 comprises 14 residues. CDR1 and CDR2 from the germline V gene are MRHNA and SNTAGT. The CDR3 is CASRRAGPTDTQYF. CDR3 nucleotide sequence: TGTGCCAGCAGGCGGGCGGGGCCCACAGATACGCAGTATTTT.

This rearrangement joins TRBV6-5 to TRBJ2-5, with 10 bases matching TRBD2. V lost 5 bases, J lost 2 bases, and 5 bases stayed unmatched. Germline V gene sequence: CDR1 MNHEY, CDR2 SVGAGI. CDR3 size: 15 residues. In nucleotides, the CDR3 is TGTGCCAGCAGTCGGACTAGCGGAGTTCAAGAGACCCAGTACTTC. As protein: CASSRTSGVQETQYF.

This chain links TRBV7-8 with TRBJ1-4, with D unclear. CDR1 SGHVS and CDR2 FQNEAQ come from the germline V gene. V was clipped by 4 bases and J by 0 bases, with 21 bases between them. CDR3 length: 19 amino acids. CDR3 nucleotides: TGTGCCAGCAGCTCTACTTACGCCGATAACGGAGCAACTAATGAAAAACTGTTTTTT. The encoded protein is CASSSTYADNGATNEKLFF.

The CDR3 reads CASSEFPSGRAIAGTDTQYF. Here the CDR3 DNA reads TGCGCCAGCAGTGAGTTCCCTAGCGGGAGGGCTATCGCTGGGACAGATACGCAGTATTTT. The V and J genes are TRBV10-2 and TRBJ2-3, with 12 positions matching TRBD2. After removal of 1 base from V and 3 bases from J, the junction contained 14 bases not matched to a gene. Germline-derived CDR1 and CDR2 are WSHSY and SAAADI. The CDR3 spans 20 residues.

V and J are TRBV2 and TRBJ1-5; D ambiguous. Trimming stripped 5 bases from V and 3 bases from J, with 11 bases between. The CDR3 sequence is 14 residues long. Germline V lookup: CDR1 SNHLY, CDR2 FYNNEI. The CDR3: CASSLGRDNQPQHF. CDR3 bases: TGTGCCAGCAGTCTTGGACGAGACAATCAGCCCCAGCATTTT.

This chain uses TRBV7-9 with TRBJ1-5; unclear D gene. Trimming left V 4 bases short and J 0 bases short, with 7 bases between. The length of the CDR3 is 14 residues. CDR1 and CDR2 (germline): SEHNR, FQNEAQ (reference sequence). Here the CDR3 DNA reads TGTGCCAGCAGCTCGGACGTTAGCAATCAGCCCCAGCATTTT. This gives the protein CASSSDVSNQPQHF.

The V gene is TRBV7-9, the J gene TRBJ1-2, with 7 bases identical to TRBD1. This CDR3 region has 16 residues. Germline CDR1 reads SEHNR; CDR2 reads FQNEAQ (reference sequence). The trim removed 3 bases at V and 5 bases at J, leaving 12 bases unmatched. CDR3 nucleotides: TGTGCCAGCAGCTTCAACAGGGGCCCTTCTCGTTATGGCTACACCTTC. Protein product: CASSFNRGPSRYGYTF.

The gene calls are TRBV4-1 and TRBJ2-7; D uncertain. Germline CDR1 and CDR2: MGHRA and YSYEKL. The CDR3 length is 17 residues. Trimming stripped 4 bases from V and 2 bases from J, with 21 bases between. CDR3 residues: CASSLPPDGPRPYEQYF. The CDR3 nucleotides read TGCGCCAGCAGCCTCCCCCCCGATGGCCCCCGGCCCTACGAGCAGTACTTC.

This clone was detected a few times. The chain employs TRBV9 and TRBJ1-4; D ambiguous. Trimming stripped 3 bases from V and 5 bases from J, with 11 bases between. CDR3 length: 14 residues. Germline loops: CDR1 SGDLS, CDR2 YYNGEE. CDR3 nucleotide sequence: TGTGCCAGCAGCGCCGGGCAGACCAATGAAAAACTGTTTTTT. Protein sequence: CASSAGQTNEKLFF.

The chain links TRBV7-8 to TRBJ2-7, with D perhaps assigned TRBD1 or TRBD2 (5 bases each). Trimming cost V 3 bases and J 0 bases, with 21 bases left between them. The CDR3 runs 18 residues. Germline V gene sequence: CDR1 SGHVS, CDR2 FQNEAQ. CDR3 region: CASSFTLIGTESSYEQYF. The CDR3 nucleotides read TGTGCCAGCAGCTTTACCCTCATAGGGACGGAGAGCTCCTACGAGCAGTACTTC.

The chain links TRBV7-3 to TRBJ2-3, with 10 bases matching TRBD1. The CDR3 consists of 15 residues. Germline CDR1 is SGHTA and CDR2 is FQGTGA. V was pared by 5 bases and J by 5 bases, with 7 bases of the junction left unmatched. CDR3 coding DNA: TGTGCCAGCAGCACGGGACAGGGGCCCGGAGATACGCAGTATTTT. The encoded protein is CASSTGQGPGDTQYF. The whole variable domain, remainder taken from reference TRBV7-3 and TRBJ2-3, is GAGVSQTPSNKVTEKGKYVELRCDPISGHTALYWYRQSLGQGPEFLIYFQGTGAADDSGLPNDRFFAVRPEGSVSTLKIQRTERGDSAVYLCASSTGQGPGDTQYFGPGTRLTVL.

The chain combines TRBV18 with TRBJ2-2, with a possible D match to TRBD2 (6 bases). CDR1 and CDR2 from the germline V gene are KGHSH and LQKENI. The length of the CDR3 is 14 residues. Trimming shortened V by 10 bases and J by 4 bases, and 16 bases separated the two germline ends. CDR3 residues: CATLGTGVTGELFF. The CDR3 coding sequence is TGTGCCACCCTCGGGACGGGAGTCACCGGGGAGCTGTTTTTT.

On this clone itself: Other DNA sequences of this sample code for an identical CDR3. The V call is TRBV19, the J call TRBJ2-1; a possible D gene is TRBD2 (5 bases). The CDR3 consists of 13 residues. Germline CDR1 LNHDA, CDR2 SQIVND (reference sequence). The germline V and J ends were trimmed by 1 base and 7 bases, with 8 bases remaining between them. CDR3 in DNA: TGTGCCAGTAGTATAGTTTCGGGAAATGAGCAGTTCTTC. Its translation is CASSIVSGNEQFF.

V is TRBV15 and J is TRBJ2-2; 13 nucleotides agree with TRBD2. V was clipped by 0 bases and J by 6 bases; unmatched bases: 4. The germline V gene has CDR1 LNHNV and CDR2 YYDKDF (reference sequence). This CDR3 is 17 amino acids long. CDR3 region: CATSRDATSGRSGELFF. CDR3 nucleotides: TGTGCCACCAGCAGAGATGCGACTAGCGGGAGGTCCGGGGAGCTGTTTTTT.

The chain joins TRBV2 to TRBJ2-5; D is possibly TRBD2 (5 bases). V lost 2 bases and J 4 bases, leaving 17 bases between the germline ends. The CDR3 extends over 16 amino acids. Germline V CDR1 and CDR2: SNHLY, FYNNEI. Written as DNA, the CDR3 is TGTGCCAGCAGTGAAAACTCCTACCCGGGGAGAGAGACCCAGTACTTC. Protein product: CASSENSYPGRETQYF.

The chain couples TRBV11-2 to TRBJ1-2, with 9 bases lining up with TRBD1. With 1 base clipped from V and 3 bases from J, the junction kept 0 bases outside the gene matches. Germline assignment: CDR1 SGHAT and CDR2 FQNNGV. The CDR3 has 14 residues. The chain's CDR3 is CASSLGTGDYGYTF. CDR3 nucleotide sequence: TGTGCCAGCAGCTTAGGGACAGGGGACTATGGCTACACCTTC.

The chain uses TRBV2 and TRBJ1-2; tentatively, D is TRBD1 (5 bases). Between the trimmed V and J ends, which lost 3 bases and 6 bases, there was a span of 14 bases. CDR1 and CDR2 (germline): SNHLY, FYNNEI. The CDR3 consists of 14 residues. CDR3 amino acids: CASSEAWTRDGYTF. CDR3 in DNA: TGTGCCAGCAGTGAGGCCTGGACCAGGGATGGCTACACCTTC.

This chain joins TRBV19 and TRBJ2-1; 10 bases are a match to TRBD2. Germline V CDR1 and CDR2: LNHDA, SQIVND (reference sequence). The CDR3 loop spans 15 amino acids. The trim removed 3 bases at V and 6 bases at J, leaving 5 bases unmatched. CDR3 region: CASSIYSGRTNEQFF. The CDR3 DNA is TGTGCCAGTAGTATTTATAGCGGGAGGACCAATGAGCAGTTCTTC.

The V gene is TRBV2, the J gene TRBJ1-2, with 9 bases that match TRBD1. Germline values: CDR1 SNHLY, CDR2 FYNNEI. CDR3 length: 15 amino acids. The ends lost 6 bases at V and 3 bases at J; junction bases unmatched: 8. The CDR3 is CASSVGQGMYYGYTF. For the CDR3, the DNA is TGTGCCAGCAGCGTCGGACAGGGGATGTACTATGGCTACACCTTC.

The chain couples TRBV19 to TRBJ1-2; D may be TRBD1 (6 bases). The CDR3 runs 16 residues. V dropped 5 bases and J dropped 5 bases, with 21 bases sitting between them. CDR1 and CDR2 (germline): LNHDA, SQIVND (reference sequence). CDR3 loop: CASSSAPSGTTYGYTF. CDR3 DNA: TGTGCCAGTAGTTCCGCCCCGTCCGGGACAACTTATGGCTACACCTTC.

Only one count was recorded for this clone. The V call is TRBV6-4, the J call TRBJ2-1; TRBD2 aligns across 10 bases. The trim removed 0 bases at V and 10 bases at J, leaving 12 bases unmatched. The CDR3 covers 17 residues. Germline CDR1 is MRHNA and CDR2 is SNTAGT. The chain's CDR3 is CASSDSPASGSSGEQFF. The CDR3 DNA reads TGTGCCAGCAGTGACTCTCCGGCTAGCGGGAGTAGTGGGGAGCAGTTCTTC.

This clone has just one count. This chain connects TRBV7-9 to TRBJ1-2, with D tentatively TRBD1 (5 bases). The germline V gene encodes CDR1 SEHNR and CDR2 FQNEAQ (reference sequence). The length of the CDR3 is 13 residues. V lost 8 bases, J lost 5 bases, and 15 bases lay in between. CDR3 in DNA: TGTGCCAGCGGCGGTCTAAAGGGGTATGGCTACACCTTC. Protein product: CASGGLKGYGYTF.

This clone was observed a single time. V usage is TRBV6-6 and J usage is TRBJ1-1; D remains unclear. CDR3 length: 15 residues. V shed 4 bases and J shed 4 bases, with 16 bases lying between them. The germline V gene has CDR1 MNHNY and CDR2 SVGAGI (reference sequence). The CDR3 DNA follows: TGTGCCAGCAGTTTCGGGCCCCCCGCGATCACTGAAGCTTTCTTT. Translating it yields CASSFGPPAITEAFF.

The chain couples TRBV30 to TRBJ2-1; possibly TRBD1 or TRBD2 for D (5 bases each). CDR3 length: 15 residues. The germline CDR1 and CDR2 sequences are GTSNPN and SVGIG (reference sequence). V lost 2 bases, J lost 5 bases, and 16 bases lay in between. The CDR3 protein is CAWSLVLRGHNEQFF. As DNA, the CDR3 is TGTGCCTGGAGTTTGGTATTAAGGGGACACAATGAGCAGTTCTTC. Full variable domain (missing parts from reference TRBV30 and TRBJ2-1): SQTIHQWPATLVQPVGSPLSLECTVEGTSNPNLYWYRQAAGRGLQLLFYSVGIGQISSEVPQNLSASRPQDRQFILSSKKLLLSDSGFYLCAWSLVLRGHNEQFFGPGTRLTVL.

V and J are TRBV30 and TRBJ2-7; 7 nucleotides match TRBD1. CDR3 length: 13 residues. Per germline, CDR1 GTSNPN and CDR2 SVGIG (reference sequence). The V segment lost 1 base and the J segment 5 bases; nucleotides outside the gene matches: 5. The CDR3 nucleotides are TGTGCCTGGAGTGAGGGGCAGGGGGACGAGCAGTACTTC. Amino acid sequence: CAWSEGQGDEQYF.

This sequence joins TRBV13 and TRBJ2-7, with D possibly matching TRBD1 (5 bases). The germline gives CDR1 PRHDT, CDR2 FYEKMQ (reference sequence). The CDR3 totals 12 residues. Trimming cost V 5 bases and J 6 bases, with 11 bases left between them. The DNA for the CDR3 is TGTGCCAGCAGCCTGGGTACAGGCGAGCAGTACTTC. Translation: CASSLGTGEQYF.

The CDR3 DNA follows: TGCGCCAGCAGCCCAGGGCAGGGGGCTTCCTACGAGCAGTACTTC. Translating gives CASSPGQGASYEQYF. The chain links TRBV4-3 to TRBJ2-7; 8 bases line up with TRBD1. The CDR3 is made up of 15 amino acids. With V trimmed by 4 bases and J by 1 base, 6 bases remained unmatched. Germline CDR1 is LGHNA and CDR2 is YSLEER.